This TCR beta chain was captured by sequencing in a study of T cell responses to AZD1222 COVID-19 vaccine. Findings of the study overall: Spike-specific TCR breadth and depth went up after people got two AZD1222 doses. Baseline seropositives among AZD1222 recipients totaled only five to seven. Donors, mostly white British, included more females; clonal diversity was possibly underestimated. The study reported that nearly half of spike-specific TCRs target unmutated variant regions.

CDR3 length: 14 amino acids. The V gene lost 0 bases and the J gene lost 2 bases, with 9 bases spanning the gap. About this clone itself: Its antigen remains unknown.

Only in-frame clones appear in the TCRdb table, and some are missing; sequencing was by immunoSEQ multiplex PCR. The table lists around 150,000 clones, roughly nine tenths of them singletons, with roughly 7.5% in the top ten. Sequencing was performed on peripheral blood, taken 28 days after the second dose of the MenACWY control vaccine. The rearrangement joins TRBV5-7 to TRBJ2-7; D uncertain. TRBV5-7 is designated an ORF whose function remains uncertain. The clonotype comes from an adult who received the MenACWY meningococcal vaccine as a control. Written as DNA, the CDR3 is TGTGCCAGCAGCTTGGTAGAGAGAACCTACGAGCAGTACTTC. Protein sequence: CASSLVERTYEQYF.